This T cell receptor beta chain was captured by sequencing in a study of blood T cell repertoires in COVID-19. The overall study: The United States, Italy and Spain supplied acute and convalescent COVID-19 samples. T cells, B-cell-depleted T cells, or PBMCs supplied cDNA or gDNA.

Data came from immunoSEQ multiplex PCR; TCRdb stores just in-frame clones and leaves some out. The sample consists of approximately 51,000 clones, 87% of them appearing once. The CDR3 length is 13 residues. V lost 3 bases, J lost 6 bases, and 11 bases lay in between. Germline V gene sequence: CDR1 SEHNR, CDR2 FQNEAQ (reference sequence). Sample: peripheral blood. The J gene is TRBJ1-1, the V gene TRBV7-9; maybe TRBD1 (5 bases). This receptor was identified in a woman of 80 years or more with COVID-19, enrolled during active disease. The CDR3 region is CASSFQGGAEAFF. CDR3 bases: TGTGCCAGCAGCTTCCAGGGAGGAGCTGAAGCTTTCTTT. Supplemented by reference TRBV7-9 and TRBJ1-1, the full variable domain reads DTGVSQNPRHKITKRGQNVTFRCDPISEHNRLYWYRQTLGQGPEFLTYFQNEAQLEKSRLLSDRFSAERPKGSFSTLEIQRTEQGDSAMYLCASSFQGGAEAFFGQGTRLTVV.